The 15 T cell receptor beta chains presented below share a single source sample, sequenced in a study of identical twins. TCRdb fed the 5' RACE reads into MiXCR, producing one record per CDR3 protein. The sample lists 500,000 to 650,000 distinct CDR3 sequences; about 7.6% were seen once. These same data were also listed under a study on yellow fever vaccine responses in identical twins.

The sample comprised PBMCs. Receptors originate from a woman in her late teens or twenties in good health.

This clonotype was detected many times. The V and J genes are TRBV20-1 and TRBJ2-6; D unresolved. V was shortened by 4 bases and J by 3 bases, with 7 bases between the two germline ends. The CDR3 is 13 amino acids. Germline V lookup: CDR1 DFQATT, CDR2 SNEGSKA (reference sequence). CDR3 in DNA: TGCAGTGCTACCCTTAGTGGGGCCAACGTCCTGACTTTC. Its translation is CSATLSGANVLTF.

This clonotype was observed a handful of times. The chain has TRBV20-1 and TRBJ2-5; possible D gene TRBD2, 6 bases. The CDR3 is 15 amino acids. Germline assignment: CDR1 DFQATT and CDR2 SNEGSKA (reference sequence). V was clipped by 6 bases and J by 4 bases, with 21 bases between them. The CDR3 nucleotides read TGCAGTGCCCGAGACGTCGGCGGGACCCCAGAGACCCAGTACTTC. This encodes CSARDVGGTPETQYF.

A few counts support this clonotype. V usage is TRBV3-1 and J usage is TRBJ2-1, with 8 bases that match TRBD2. The germline V gene encodes CDR1 LGHDT and CDR2 YNNKEL (reference sequence). Trimming took 1 base from V and 8 from J; bases not matched to a gene: 7. The CDR3 consists of 15 residues. CDR3: CASSQGTSLSDEQFF. Here the CDR3 DNA reads TGTGCCAGCAGCCAAGGGACTAGCCTATCGGATGAGCAGTTCTTC.

This clonotype was observed a few times. The chain joins TRBV5-6 to TRBJ2-5; D is unresolved. Germline CDR1 reads SGHDT; CDR2 reads YYEEEE. Trimming took 1 base from V and 4 from J, leaving 5 bases between them. This CDR3 spans 12 amino acids. This CDR3 is CASSLPRETQYF. DNA for the CDR3: TGTGCCAGCAGCTTGCCCAGAGAGACCCAGTACTTC.

This clonotype was recorded many times. This sequence joins TRBV20-1 and TRBJ2-7; D is uncertain. From germline, CDR1 is DFQATT and CDR2 SNEGSKA (reference sequence). This CDR3 spans 13 amino acids. Trimming shortened V by 3 bases and J by 0 bases, and 9 bases separated the two germline ends. The DNA of the CDR3 is TGCAGTGCTAGTCACCCAAGCTCCTACGAGCAGTACGTC. It codes for CSASHPSSYEQYV.

This clonotype was counted at least ten times. The chain uses TRBV28 and TRBJ2-1; possibly TRBD2 for D (6 bases). This CDR3 contains 15 residues. Germline loops: CDR1 MDHEN, CDR2 SYDVKM. V lost 5 bases to trimming and J lost 3 bases, with 14 bases between them. The CDR3 coding sequence is TGTGCCAGCAGTAGAGAGCGGGCCAACTACAATGAGCAGTTCTTC. It specifies CASSRERANYNEQFF. Using reference TRBV28 and TRBJ2-1 for the parts outside the CDR3, the full variable domain is DVKVTQSSRYLVKRTGEKVFLECVQDMDHENMFWYRQDPGLGLRLIYFSYDVKMKEKGDIPEGYSVSREKKERFSLILESASTNQTSMYLCASSRERANYNEQFFGPGTRLTVL.

The table lists this clonotype with a few counts. This sequence joins TRBV29-1 and TRBJ1-1, with 8 bases identical to TRBD1. J lost 4 bases, V lost 6 bases, and 13 bases had no gene match. This CDR3 is built from 15 residues. Per germline, CDR1 SQVTM and CDR2 ANQGSEA. The CDR3 region is CSVGSRTGTGTEAFF. The CDR3 region has the DNA TGCAGCGTCGGGTCTAGGACAGGGACGGGCACTGAAGCTTTCTTT.

At least ten counts were recorded for this clonotype. The chain combines TRBV4-1 with TRBJ2-2; TRBD1 matches 7 bases. The CDR3 runs to 18 residues. Germline V gene data show CDR1 as MGHRA and CDR2 as YSYEKL. With V trimmed by 0 bases and J by 2 bases, 9 bases remained unmatched. The CDR3 is CASSQDERGLINTGELFF. DNA for the CDR3: TGCGCCAGCAGCCAAGATGAGAGGGGGCTGATAAACACCGGGGAGCTGTTTTTT.

This clonotype has ten or more counts. The V and J genes are TRBV20-1 and TRBJ1-1; D is uncertain. The CDR3 has 18 amino acids. Trimming left V 3 bases short and J 2 bases short, with 25 bases between. CDR1 is DFQATT, CDR2 SNEGSKA, per germline (reference sequence). CDR3 amino acids: CSARFKPVWNMPNTEAFF. The CDR3 DNA is TGCAGTGCTAGGTTCAAGCCCGTTTGGAACATGCCCAACACTGAAGCTTTCTTT.

This rearrangement joins TRBV7-2 to TRBJ2-1, with 8 bases fitting TRBD1. V was pared by 5 bases and J by 2 bases, with 5 bases of the junction left unmatched. Germline V gene data show CDR1 as SGHTA and CDR2 as FQGNSA. There are 15 residues in the CDR3. The CDR3 sequence: CASSPPGQAYNEQFF. CDR3 nucleotide sequence: TGTGCCAGCAGCCCTCCGGGACAGGCCTACAATGAGCAGTTCTTC.

V is TRBV12-3 or TRBV12-4 and J is TRBJ2-7; 13 bases are a match to TRBD2. This CDR3 is 18 amino acids long. Losses at the gene ends were 6 bases for V and 4 bases for J; bases not matched to a gene: 15. This CDR3 is CASRDPSRGLAGQYEQYF. In DNA, the CDR3 is TGTGCCAGCAGAGATCCCTCACGGGGACTAGCGGGACAGTACGAGCAGTACTTC.

This clonotype was seen a handful of times. This chain connects TRBV12-3 or TRBV12-4 to TRBJ2-4, with 8 bases fitting TRBD2. This CDR3 is 12 amino acids long. Unmatched junction bases numbered 4, after V lost 3 bases and J lost 12 bases. This CDR3 is CASSLDRGGQYF. CDR3 DNA sequence: TGTGCCAGCAGTTTGGACCGGGGGGGTCAGTACTTC.

This clonotype was detected ten times or more. This rearrangement joins TRBV12-3 or TRBV12-4 to TRBJ2-3; 9 bases are shared with TRBD2. With 6 bases clipped from V and 5 bases from J, the junction kept 9 bases outside the gene matches. This CDR3 is 15 amino acids long. The CDR3: CASRLSGGLRDTQYF. The CDR3, as DNA: TGTGCCAGCAGGCTTAGCGGGGGCCTCCGAGATACGCAGTATTTT.

This clonotype showed up many times. This chain uses TRBV6-1 with TRBJ1-4, with D maybe TRBD1 (5 bases). V was trimmed by 10 bases and J by 1 base, leaving 13 bases between them. The CDR3 runs to 14 residues. CDR1 and CDR2 from the germline V gene are MNHNS and SASEGT. The CDR3 coding sequence is TGTGCCACCGGGGGGGACGGAACTAATGAAAAACTGTTTTTT. It yields the protein CATGGDGTNEKLFF.

This clonotype occurred many times. The rearrangement joins TRBV5-1 to TRBJ1-5; 8 nucleotides match TRBD1. This CDR3 is built from 14 residues. The V segment lost 0 bases and the J segment 6 bases; nucleotides outside the gene matches: 2. Germline CDR1 is SGHRS and CDR2 is YFSETQ. The CDR3 reads CASSLDRGGQPQHF. In nucleotides, the CDR3 is TGCGCCAGCAGCTTGGACAGGGGGGGTCAGCCCCAGCATTTT.